A selection of T cell receptor beta chains follows, all from one sample in a study of CD8 T cells in ankylosing spondylitis. TCRdb redid the calling of the 5' RACE reads with MiXCR, one entry per CDR3 protein. The table shows about 66,000 distinct CDR3 sequences, with approximately 6% occurring only once. Material: synovial fluid, either unsorted or a sorted T cell fraction (not recorded which). Source of these receptors: a male donor with ankylosing spondylitis. The CDR3 runs from the conserved cysteine through the conserved F or W. Each record gives: J gene, V gene, clone size, D gene, CDR3 DNA, CDR3 protein. The D gene is left open where the match is weak. The size of a clone is reported for some rows only, either as once, few or many, or as a class for expanded clones.

j_call: TRBJ2-1; v_call: TRBV29-1; clone_size: many; d_call: TRBD2; cdr3_nt: TGCAGCGGTAGCGGGAGGTCCTACAATGAGCAGTTCTTC; cdr3_aa: CSGSGRSYNEQFF
j_call: TRBJ2-7; v_call: TRBV2; clone_size: many; d_call: NA; cdr3_nt: TGTGCCAGCAGTGGACGTAGACACGGGCGCTACGAGCAGTACTTC; cdr3_aa: CASSGRRHGRYEQYF
j_call: TRBJ1-2; v_call: TRBV27; clone_size: few; d_call: TRBD1; cdr3_nt: TGTGCCAGCACTAGGACAGGGGCGTCTCAGTATAACTATGGCTACACCTTC; cdr3_aa: CASTRTGASQYNYGYTF
j_call: TRBJ2-1; v_call: TRBV25-1; clone_size: few; d_call: TRBD1; cdr3_nt: TGTGCCAGCAGTGAATTGAACGTTGCGGCTGACAGGGTGAACCATGAGCAGTTCTTC; cdr3_aa: CASSELNVAADRVNHEQFF
j_call: TRBJ2-2; v_call: TRBV25-1; clone_size: NA; d_call: NA; cdr3_nt: TGTGCCAGCAGTGAATGGGGCCGAAACACCGGGGAGCTGTTTTTT; cdr3_aa: CASSEWGRNTGELFF
j_call: TRBJ2-5; v_call: TRBV20-1; clone_size: NA; d_call: TRBD2; cdr3_nt: TGCAGTGCTAGTGGCGATGGACTAGCGGGAGGCGGGGAGACCCAGTACTTC; cdr3_aa: CSASGDGLAGGGETQYF
j_call: TRBJ2-1; v_call: TRBV2; clone_size: many; d_call: NA; cdr3_nt: TGTGCCAGCAGTGACCCCCTGGGGGAAAATGAGCAGTTCTTC; cdr3_aa: CASSDPLGENEQFF
j_call: TRBJ1-1; v_call: TRBV11-2; clone_size: NA; d_call: NA; cdr3_nt: TGTGCCAGCAGCTTAGAGGCAGGGATGAACACTGAAGCTTTCTTT; cdr3_aa: CASSLEAGMNTEAFF
j_call: TRBJ1-5; v_call: TRBV7-9; clone_size: NA; d_call: NA; cdr3_nt: TGTGCCAGCAGCCCGCTAGATCAGCCCCAGCATTTT; cdr3_aa: CASSPLDQPQHF
j_call: TRBJ2-3; v_call: TRBV5-1; clone_size: many; d_call: NA; cdr3_nt: TGCGCCAGCAGCTTGGGTATCGGATCCGGGGGCTCAGATACGCAGTATTTT; cdr3_aa: CASSLGIGSGGSDTQYF
j_call: TRBJ2-3; v_call: TRBV24-1; clone_size: few; d_call: TRBD2; cdr3_nt: TGTGCCACCAGTTTGGGGGGGACAGATACGCAGTATTTT; cdr3_aa: CATSLGGTDTQYF
j_call: TRBJ2-2; v_call: TRBV9; clone_size: few; d_call: NA; cdr3_nt: TGTGCCAGCAGCGTAGTCCCAGACGCGAACACCGGGGAGCTGTTTTTT; cdr3_aa: CASSVVPDANTGELFF
j_call: TRBJ2-7; v_call: TRBV11-1; clone_size: many; d_call: TRBD2; cdr3_nt: TGTGCCAGCAGCCGCCCACTAGCGGGAGGGCTTACCGGCTCCTACGAGCAGTACTTC; cdr3_aa: CASSRPLAGGLTGSYEQYF
j_call: TRBJ2-1; v_call: TRBV20-1; clone_size: many; d_call: TRBD2; cdr3_nt: TGCAGTGCTGGCGGGACTAGCGGTTACAATGAGCAGTTCTTC; cdr3_aa: CSAGGTSGYNEQFF
j_call: TRBJ2-7; v_call: TRBV6-4; clone_size: NA; d_call: NA; cdr3_nt: TGTGCCAGCTTTGGGGCCGGGAGAAAGGCCTACGAGCAGTACTTC; cdr3_aa: CASFGAGRKAYEQYF
j_call: TRBJ2-3; v_call: TRBV11-3; clone_size: NA; d_call: TRBD2; cdr3_nt: TGTGCCAGCAGCTCCTCTAGCGGGTTCACAGATACGCAGTATTTT; cdr3_aa: CASSSSSGFTDTQYF
j_call: TRBJ1-1; v_call: TRBV10-1; clone_size: few; d_call: NA; cdr3_nt: TGCGCCAGCAGTGTGGCCTCCTCGGGCACTGAAGCTTTCTTT; cdr3_aa: CASSVASSGTEAFF
j_call: TRBJ1-1; v_call: TRBV20-1; clone_size: NA; d_call: NA; cdr3_nt: TGCAGTGCTACGCTGGGGCAGACGAACACTGAAGCTTTCTTT; cdr3_aa: CSATLGQTNTEAFF
j_call: TRBJ2-2; v_call: TRBV12-3/TRBV12-4; clone_size: many; d_call: TRBD2; cdr3_nt: TGTGCCAGCAGCCTCGGACTAGCGGTTACCGGGGAGCTGTTTTTT; cdr3_aa: CASSLGLAVTGELFF
j_call: TRBJ1-2; v_call: TRBV29-1; clone_size: many; d_call: NA; cdr3_nt: TGCAGCGTTACGACAGAAGGCTATGGCTACACCTTC; cdr3_aa: CSVTTEGYGYTF
j_call: TRBJ2-7; v_call: TRBV5-1; clone_size: many; d_call: NA; cdr3_nt: TGCGCCAGCAGCTTGGGCGGCGGACAGACTTACGAGCAGTACTTC; cdr3_aa: CASSLGGGQTYEQYF
j_call: TRBJ2-7; v_call: TRBV5-1; clone_size: many; d_call: TRBD2; cdr3_nt: TGCGCCAGCAGCTTGGAGCTGACCTCCAACGGGCGGGGGACCTACGAGCAGTACTTC; cdr3_aa: CASSLELTSNGRGTYEQYF
j_call: TRBJ2-3; v_call: TRBV11-3; clone_size: NA; d_call: NA; cdr3_nt: TGTGCCAGCAGCTACCTCGCAGGGCGAGGAGATACGCAGTATTTT; cdr3_aa: CASSYLAGRGDTQYF
j_call: TRBJ2-7; v_call: TRBV18; clone_size: few; d_call: NA; cdr3_nt: TGTGCCAGCTCACCAAGCGGGACAGGATTCGAGCAGTACTTC; cdr3_aa: CASSPSGTGFEQYF
j_call: TRBJ2-1; v_call: TRBV7-3; clone_size: NA; d_call: NA; cdr3_nt: TGTGCCAGCAGCCTAGGGGGGACTTTCAATGAGCAGTTCTTC; cdr3_aa: CASSLGGTFNEQFF
j_call: TRBJ2-1; v_call: TRBV2; clone_size: few; d_call: TRBD1; cdr3_nt: TGTGCCAGCGCCCGGACAGGGGGTGAGCAGTTCTTC; cdr3_aa: CASARTGGEQFF
j_call: TRBJ2-3; v_call: TRBV12-3/TRBV12-4; clone_size: many; d_call: TRBD1; cdr3_nt: TGTGCCAGCAGTTTGTTACAGGGGGCGTATACGCAGTATTTT; cdr3_aa: CASSLLQGAYTQYF
j_call: TRBJ1-2; v_call: TRBV24-1; clone_size: many; d_call: NA; cdr3_nt: TGTGCCACCAGTGATCCAAGCTCAGGGTTCTATGGCTACACCTTC; cdr3_aa: CATSDPSSGFYGYTF
j_call: TRBJ1-6; v_call: TRBV28; clone_size: many; d_call: NA; cdr3_nt: TGTGCCAGCAGTCGCCTGGGCCTTTCGGGGAATTCACCCCTCCACTTT; cdr3_aa: CASSRLGLSGNSPLHF
j_call: TRBJ2-7; v_call: TRBV28; clone_size: NA; d_call: TRBD1; cdr3_nt: TGTGCCAGCAGCCCTGGGACAGGGGCCTCTTACGAGCAGTACTTC; cdr3_aa: CASSPGTGASYEQYF
j_call: TRBJ2-5; v_call: TRBV20-1; clone_size: many; d_call: NA; cdr3_nt: TGCAGTGCTAGATACCCGGGACAAGAGACCCAGTACTTC; cdr3_aa: CSARYPGQETQYF
j_call: TRBJ2-4; v_call: TRBV12-3/TRBV12-4; clone_size: few; d_call: TRBD1; cdr3_nt: TGTGCCAGCAGTATGCAGGTGGGACAGGGTTCCAAAAACATTCAGTACTTC; cdr3_aa: CASSMQVGQGSKNIQYF
j_call: TRBJ1-1; v_call: TRBV7-2; clone_size: many; d_call: NA; cdr3_nt: TGTGCCAGCAACCAACCCCAGGGATTAATTAACACTGAAGCTTTCTTT; cdr3_aa: CASNQPQGLINTEAFF
j_call: TRBJ1-5; v_call: TRBV5-1; clone_size: many; d_call: NA; cdr3_nt: TGCGCCAGCAGCCCCGTTGGAGGTGGCAATCAGCCCCAGCATTTT; cdr3_aa: CASSPVGGGNQPQHF
j_call: TRBJ1-2; v_call: TRBV4-2; clone_size: many; d_call: TRBD1; cdr3_nt: TGTGCCAGCAGCCAAGGCCCCGGGACAGGGGACTATGGCTACACCTTC; cdr3_aa: CASSQGPGTGDYGYTF
j_call: TRBJ2-1; v_call: TRBV3-1; clone_size: many; d_call: NA; cdr3_nt: TGTGCCAGCAGCCAAGATGCCAGAACCTACAATGAGCAGTTCTTC; cdr3_aa: CASSQDARTYNEQFF
j_call: TRBJ1-1; v_call: TRBV29-1; clone_size: many; d_call: NA; cdr3_nt: TGCAGCGCCACCGGGACTTTGAACACTGAAGCTTTCTTT; cdr3_aa: CSATGTLNTEAFF
j_call: TRBJ2-1; v_call: TRBV7-3; clone_size: NA; d_call: NA; cdr3_nt: TGTGCCAGCAGCCCGTTCCCAGGAAATGAGCAGTTCTTC; cdr3_aa: CASSPFPGNEQFF
j_call: TRBJ2-7; v_call: TRBV5-1; clone_size: few; d_call: NA; cdr3_nt: TGCGCCAGCAGCCCCCTGCAGACGGGCTACGAGCAGTACTTC; cdr3_aa: CASSPLQTGYEQYF
j_call: TRBJ2-5; v_call: TRBV20-1; clone_size: many; d_call: TRBD2; cdr3_nt: TGCAGTGCCGTACGACTAGCGGGGGGGAGTGAGACCCAGTACTTC; cdr3_aa: CSAVRLAGGSETQYF
j_call: TRBJ2-1; v_call: TRBV3-1; clone_size: few; d_call: NA; cdr3_nt: TGTGCCAGCAGCCCTCGGGGGCCCAATGAGCAGTTCTTC; cdr3_aa: CASSPRGPNEQFF
j_call: TRBJ2-3; v_call: TRBV27; clone_size: few; d_call: NA; cdr3_nt: TGTGCCAGCAGTTTCTTGGCCACTAGCACAGATACGCAGTATTTT; cdr3_aa: CASSFLATSTDTQYF
j_call: TRBJ2-5; v_call: TRBV7-9; clone_size: NA; d_call: NA; cdr3_nt: TGTGCCAGCAGCGCTTCGGAGACCCAGTACTTC; cdr3_aa: CASSASETQYF